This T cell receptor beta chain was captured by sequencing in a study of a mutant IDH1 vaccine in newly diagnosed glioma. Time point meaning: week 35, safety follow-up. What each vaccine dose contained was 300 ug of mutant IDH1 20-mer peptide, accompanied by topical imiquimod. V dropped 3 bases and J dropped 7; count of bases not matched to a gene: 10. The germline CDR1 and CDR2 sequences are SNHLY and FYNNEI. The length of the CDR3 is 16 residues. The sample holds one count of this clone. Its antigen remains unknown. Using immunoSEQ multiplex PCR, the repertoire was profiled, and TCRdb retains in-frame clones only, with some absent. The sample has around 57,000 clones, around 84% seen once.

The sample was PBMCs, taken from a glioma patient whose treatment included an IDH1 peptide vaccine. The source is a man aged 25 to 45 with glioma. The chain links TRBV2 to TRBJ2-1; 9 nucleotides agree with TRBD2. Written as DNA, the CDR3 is TGTGCCAGCAGTGATATAGGCGGGGGGGCCAATAATGAGCAGTTCTTC. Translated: CASSDIGGGANNEQFF.